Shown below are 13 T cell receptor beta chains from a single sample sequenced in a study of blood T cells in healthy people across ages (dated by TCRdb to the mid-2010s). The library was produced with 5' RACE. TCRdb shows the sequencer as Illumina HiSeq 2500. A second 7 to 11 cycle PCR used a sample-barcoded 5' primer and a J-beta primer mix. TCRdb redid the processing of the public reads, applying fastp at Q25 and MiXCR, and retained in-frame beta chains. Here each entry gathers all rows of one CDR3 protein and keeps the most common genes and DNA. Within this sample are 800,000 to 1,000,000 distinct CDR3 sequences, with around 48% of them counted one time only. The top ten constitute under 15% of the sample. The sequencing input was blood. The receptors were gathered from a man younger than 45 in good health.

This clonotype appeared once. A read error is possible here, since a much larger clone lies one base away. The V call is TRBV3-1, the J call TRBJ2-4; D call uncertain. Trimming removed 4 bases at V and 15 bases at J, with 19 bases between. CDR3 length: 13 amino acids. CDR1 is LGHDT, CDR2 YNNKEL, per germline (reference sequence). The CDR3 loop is CASSLSDLYERYF. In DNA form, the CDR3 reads TGTGCCAGCAGCCTAAGTGACCTCTACGAGCGGTACTTC.

The CDR3 loop reads CASSLGASGSTDTQYF. CDR3 DNA: TGTGCCAGCAGCTTAGGGGCTTCTGGGAGCACAGATACGCAGTATTTT. The rearrangement uses TRBV7-3 and TRBJ2-3; tentative D call: TRBD1 (5 bases). The CDR3 has 16 amino acids. Germline V gene lookup returns CDR1 SGHTA and CDR2 FQGTGA. The germline V and J ends were trimmed by 2 bases and 0 bases, with 12 bases remaining between them.

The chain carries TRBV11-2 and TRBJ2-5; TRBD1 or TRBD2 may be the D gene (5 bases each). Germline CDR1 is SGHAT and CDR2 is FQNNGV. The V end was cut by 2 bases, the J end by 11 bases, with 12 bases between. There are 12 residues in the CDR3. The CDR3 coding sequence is TGTGCCAGCAGCTTACTTCTGGGGGTTCAGTACTTC. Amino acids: CASSLLLGVQYF.

This chain's CDR3 is CSGRSYEQYF. CDR3 DNA: TGCAGTGGACGGTCCTACGAGCAGTACTTC. This chain uses TRBV20-1 with TRBJ2-7; D remains ambiguous. V lost 7 bases to trimming and J lost 1 base, with 5 bases between them. Per the germline V gene, CDR1 is DFQATT and CDR2 is SNEGSKA (reference sequence). This CDR3 comprises 10 residues.

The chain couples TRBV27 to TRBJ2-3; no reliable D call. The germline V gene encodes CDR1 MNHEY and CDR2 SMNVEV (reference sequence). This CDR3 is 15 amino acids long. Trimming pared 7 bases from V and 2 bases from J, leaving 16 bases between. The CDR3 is CASTLSTALTDTQYF. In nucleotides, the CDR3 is TGTGCCAGCACCCTATCTACAGCCCTCACAGATACGCAGTATTTT.

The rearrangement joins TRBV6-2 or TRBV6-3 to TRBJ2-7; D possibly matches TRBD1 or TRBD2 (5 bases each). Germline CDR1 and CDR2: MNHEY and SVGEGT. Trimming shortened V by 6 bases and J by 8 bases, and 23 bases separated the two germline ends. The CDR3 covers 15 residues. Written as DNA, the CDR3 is TGTGCCAGCAGCCCCGCCCGGGACCGTGAGTGGAAGCAGTACTTC. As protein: CASSPARDREWKQYF.

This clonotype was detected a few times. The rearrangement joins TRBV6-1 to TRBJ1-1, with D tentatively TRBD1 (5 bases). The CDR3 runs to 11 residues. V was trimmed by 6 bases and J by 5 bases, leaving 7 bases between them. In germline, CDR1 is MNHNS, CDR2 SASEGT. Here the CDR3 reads CASRQGTEAFF. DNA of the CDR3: TGTGCCAGCAGGCAGGGTACTGAAGCTTTCTTT.

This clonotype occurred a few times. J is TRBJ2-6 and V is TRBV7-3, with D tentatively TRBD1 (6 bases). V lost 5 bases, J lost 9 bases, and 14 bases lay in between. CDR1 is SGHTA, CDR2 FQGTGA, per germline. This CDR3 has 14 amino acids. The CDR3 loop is CASSPGDIHNVLTF. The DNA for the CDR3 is TGTGCCAGCAGCCCCGGGGACATACACAACGTCCTGACTTTC.

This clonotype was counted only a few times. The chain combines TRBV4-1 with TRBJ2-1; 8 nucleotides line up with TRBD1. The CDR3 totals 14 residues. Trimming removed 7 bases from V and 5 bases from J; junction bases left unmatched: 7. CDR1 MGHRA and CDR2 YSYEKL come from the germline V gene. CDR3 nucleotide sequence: TGCGCCAGCAAACTGGACAGGGTGGACAATGAGCAGTTCTTC. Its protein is CASKLDRVDNEQFF.

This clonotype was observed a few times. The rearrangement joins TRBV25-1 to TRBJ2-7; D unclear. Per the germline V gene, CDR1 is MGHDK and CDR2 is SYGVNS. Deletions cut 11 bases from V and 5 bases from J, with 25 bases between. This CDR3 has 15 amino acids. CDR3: CASPRVHREVNEQYF. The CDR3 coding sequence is TGTGCCTCCCCTCGGGTACATCGCGAAGTGAACGAGCAGTACTTC.

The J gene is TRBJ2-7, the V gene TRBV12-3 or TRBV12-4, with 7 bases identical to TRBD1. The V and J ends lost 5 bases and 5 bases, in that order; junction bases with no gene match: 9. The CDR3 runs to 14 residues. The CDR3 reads CASSLRTGTDEQYF. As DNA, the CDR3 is TGTGCCAGCAGTCTAAGGACAGGTACGGACGAGCAGTACTTC.

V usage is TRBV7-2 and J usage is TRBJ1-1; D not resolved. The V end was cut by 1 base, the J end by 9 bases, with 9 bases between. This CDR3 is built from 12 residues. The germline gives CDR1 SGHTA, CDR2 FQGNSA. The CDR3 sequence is CASSLDPRQAFF. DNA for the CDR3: TGTGCCAGCAGCTTAGACCCTAGACAAGCTTTCTTT.

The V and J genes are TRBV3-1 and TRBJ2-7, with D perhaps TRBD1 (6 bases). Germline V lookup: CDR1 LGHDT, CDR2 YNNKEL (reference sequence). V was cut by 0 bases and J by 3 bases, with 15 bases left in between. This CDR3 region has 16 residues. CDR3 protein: CASSQDSEQGSYEQYF. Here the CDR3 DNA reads TGTGCCAGCAGCCAAGACTCTGAACAGGGAAGCTACGAGCAGTACTTC.